The 14 T cell receptor beta chains below all came from one sample that was sequenced in a study of human T cells and chemical hapten exposure. TCRdb analysed the RACE reads with MiXCR anew, one entry per CDR3 protein. This sample carries more than 100,000 distinct CDR3 sequences, 10% to 12% of them seen once, and the ten largest clones take under 2.5%. Time point given: patch test 3, about 24 weeks after DPC sensitization. Treatment here: therapeutic diphenylcyclopropenone sensitization with weekly scalp DPC. Sequences were derived from whole blood, sampled in connection with sensitization to the hapten diphenylcyclopropenone (DPC). The receptors were sampled from a woman aged 50 to 60 with alopecia areata. Some clones in this sample may be carry-over from other donors' samples.

This clonotype has a handful of counts. The chain joins TRBV9 to TRBJ2-3, with D possibly being TRBD2 (5 bases). Germline V gives CDR1 SGDLS, CDR2 YYNGEE. The CDR3 has 14 amino acids. The ends were cut back, 0 bases at V and 2 bases at J, with 7 bases in the middle. The CDR3 loop is CASSVAGNTDTQYF. The CDR3 DNA reads as TGTGCCAGCAGCGTAGCGGGGAACACAGATACGCAGTATTTT.

The chain employs TRBV4-1 and TRBJ2-3, with 9 bases identical to TRBD2. Germline CDR1 is MGHRA and CDR2 is YSYEKL. The CDR3 spans 16 residues. Trimming removed 2 bases from V and 0 bases from J; junction bases left unmatched: 3. Here the CDR3 DNA reads TGCGCCAGCAGCCAAAGCCTAGCGGGAAGCACAGATACGCAGTATTTT. Its protein product is CASSQSLAGSTDTQYF.

CDR3 in DNA: TGTGCCAGCAGTTACTCGTTCCAGGGGGCGGCCGGGGAGCTGTTTTTT. Protein sequence: CASSYSFQGAAGELFF. The genes are TRBV6-5 and TRBJ2-2; TRBD1 matches at 8 bases. Germline assignment: CDR1 MNHEY and CDR2 SVGAGI. This CDR3 comprises 16 residues. V lost 0 bases, J lost 6 bases, and 6 bases stayed unmatched.

In this sample, this clonotype turned up a few times. The V and J genes are TRBV6-2 or TRBV6-3 and TRBJ2-3, with D possibly being TRBD2 (6 bases). V was pared by 2 bases and J by 0 bases, with 24 bases between. In germline, CDR1 is MNHEY, CDR2 SVGEGT. The CDR3 length is 20 residues. CDR3 amino acids: CASSYRGTSNRGGSTDTQYF. The CDR3 DNA sequence: TGTGCCAGCAGTTACCGCGGGACGTCGAACCGTGGAGGCAGCACAGATACGCAGTATTTT.

The gene calls are TRBV29-1 and TRBJ2-6; TRBD1 aligns across 7 bases. Germline CDR1 SQVTM, CDR2 ANQGSEA. The ends lost 3 bases at V and 0 bases at J; junction bases unmatched: 8. This CDR3 contains 17 residues. This CDR3 reads CSVEGTASPSGANVLTF. CDR3 in DNA: TGCAGCGTTGAGGGGACAGCCTCACCCTCTGGGGCCAACGTCCTGACTTTC.

There are a few counts of this clonotype. This chain links TRBV6-5 with TRBJ2-7, with D possibly TRBD1 on 6 matching bases. The CDR3 runs 14 residues. V was shortened by 2 bases and J by 4 bases, with 12 bases between the two germline ends. Germline V gives CDR1 MNHEY, CDR2 SVGAGI. The CDR3 loop is CASSYGGQTYEQYF. The CDR3 DNA reads as TGTGCCAGCAGTTACGGAGGACAGACGTACGAGCAGTACTTC.

This clonotype occurred a few times. The rearrangement links TRBV11-2 to TRBJ2-7; the match to TRBD2 covers 10 bases. CDR1 and CDR2 (germline): SGHAT, FQNNGV. The J segment lost 1 base and the V segment lost 5 bases, leaving 5 bases of the junction unmatched. The CDR3 has 15 amino acids. DNA of the CDR3: TGTGCCAGCAGCCTTTCTAGCGGGGGTTCCTACGAGCAGTACTTC. Protein: CASSLSSGGSYEQYF.

The J gene is TRBJ1-2, the V gene TRBV29-1; 7 positions agree with TRBD1. V lost 5 bases to trimming and J lost 4 bases; unmatched junction nucleotides: 4. Looked up from germline, CDR1 is SQVTM and CDR2 is ANQGSEA. The CDR3 has 12 amino acids. The CDR3 nucleotides read TGCAGCGTTCAGGGGGGCGCCTATGGCTACACCTTC. Protein sequence: CSVQGGAYGYTF.

The V gene is TRBV6-6, the J gene TRBJ2-3, with 9 bases that match TRBD1. Germline V gene lookup returns CDR1 MNHNY and CDR2 SVGAGI (reference sequence). The length of the CDR3 is 14 residues. V lost 6 bases and J lost 7; bases outside the gene matches: 8. CDR3 protein: CASSPWTGANTQYF. Written as DNA, the CDR3 is TGTGCCAGCAGCCCCTGGACAGGGGCAAATACGCAGTATTTT.

This chain links TRBV4-1 with TRBJ1-6, with a tentative D call TRBD1 (6 bases). The CDR3 sequence is 16 residues long. Trimming pared 0 bases from V and 7 bases from J, leaving 13 bases between. Germline values: CDR1 MGHRA, CDR2 YSYEKL. The chain's CDR3 is CASSQDNRQGNSPLHF. CDR3 sequence (DNA): TGCGCCAGCAGCCAAGATAACAGGCAGGGGAATTCACCCCTCCACTTT.

This clonotype was recorded a few times. The genes are TRBV6-1 and TRBJ2-5, with D unclear. Trimming removed 3 bases at V and 0 bases at J, with 5 bases between. Germline V gene sequence: CDR1 MNHNS, CDR2 SASEGT. The CDR3 covers 13 residues. The chain's CDR3 is CASSEAYQETQYF. The CDR3 DNA reads TGTGCCAGCAGTGAGGCTTACCAAGAGACCCAGTACTTC.

A few counts support this clonotype. The rearrangement links TRBV14 to TRBJ1-1, with D hard to call. V lost 5 bases and J 4 bases, leaving 14 bases between the germline ends. This CDR3 contains 14 residues. Per the germline V gene, CDR1 is SGHDN and CDR2 is FVKESK. This chain's CDR3 is CASSATGSGTEAFF. Written as DNA, the CDR3 is TGTGCCAGCAGCGCCACGGGGTCAGGCACTGAAGCTTTCTTT.

The chain carries TRBV20-1 and TRBJ2-1, with 8 positions matching TRBD1. Unmatched junction bases numbered 6, after V lost 4 bases and J lost 7 bases. Per germline, CDR1 DFQATT and CDR2 SNEGSKA (reference sequence). The CDR3 covers 13 residues. The CDR3 protein is CSAIQGAGNEQFF. CDR3 DNA sequence: TGCAGTGCTATTCAGGGGGCCGGGAATGAGCAGTTCTTC.

This clonotype was picked up many times. The V call is TRBV4-3, the J call TRBJ2-3; 10 nucleotides align to TRBD1. The CDR3 consists of 16 residues. Losses at the gene ends were 1 base for V and 3 bases for J; bases not matched to a gene: 4. CDR1 is LGHNA and CDR2 is YSLEER in the germline V gene. The CDR3 reads CASSQGRTGGTDTQYF. CDR3 nucleotide sequence: TGCGCCAGCAGCCAAGGGAGGACAGGGGGTACAGATACGCAGTATTTT.